This T cell receptor (beta chain) appears in the sequencing data of a study of CD8+CD57+ T cells in acquired aplastic anemia. Turning to the study itself: Recorded DNA amounts for sorted CD4+ and CD8+ cells had an average of 3.2 ug.

Genomic DNA constituted the template upon which TCR beta VDJ and CDR3 profiling was performed. TCRdb redid the calling of the reads with MiXCR, one entry per CDR3 protein. This sample carries about 160,000 distinct CDR3 sequences, 60% to 80% of them seen once, and the ten largest clones take more than 35%. Previously, flow cytometry had revealed CD8+CD57+ cell expansion in the patients chosen for sequencing. Per the germline V gene, CDR1 is SNHLY and CDR2 is FYNNEI. CDR3 size: 15 residues. V shed 5 bases and J shed 4 bases, with 17 bases lying between them. This clonotype was counted a few times. The specimen was sorted CD4+, CD8+, or CD8+CD57+ T cells (not recorded which) from PBMCs. The chain recombines TRBV2 with TRBJ1-2, with D unclear. The clonotype originates from a human donor with aplastic anemia. CDR3 sequence reads: CASSPRSEISYGYTF. The CDR3 coding sequence is TGTGCCAGCAGTCCCAGATCCGAGATCAGCTATGGCTACACCTTC. Based on the CDR3 plus reference TRBV2 and TRBJ1-2, the full variable domain is EPEVTQTPSHQVTQMGQEVILRCVPISNHLYFYWYRQILGQKVEFLVSFYNNEISEKSEIFDDQFSVERPDGSNFTLKIRSTKLEDSAMYFCASSPRSEISYGYTFGSGTRLTVV.